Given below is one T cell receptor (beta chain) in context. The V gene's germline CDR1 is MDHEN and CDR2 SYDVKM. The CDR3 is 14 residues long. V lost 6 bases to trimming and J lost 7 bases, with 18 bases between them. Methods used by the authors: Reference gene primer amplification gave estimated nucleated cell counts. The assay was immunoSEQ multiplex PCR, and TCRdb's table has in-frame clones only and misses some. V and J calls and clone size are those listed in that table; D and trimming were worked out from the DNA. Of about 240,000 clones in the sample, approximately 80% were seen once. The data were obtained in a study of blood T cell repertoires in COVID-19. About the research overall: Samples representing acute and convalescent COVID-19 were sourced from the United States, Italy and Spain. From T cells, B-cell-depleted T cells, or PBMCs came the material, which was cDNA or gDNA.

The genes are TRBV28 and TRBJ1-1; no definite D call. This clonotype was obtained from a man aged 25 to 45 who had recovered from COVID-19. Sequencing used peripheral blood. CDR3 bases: TGTGCCAGCAGGTACGCGGGCAGAATATATGAAGCTTTCTTT. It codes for CASRYAGRIYEAFF. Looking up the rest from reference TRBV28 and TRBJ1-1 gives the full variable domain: DVKVTQSSRYLVKRTGEKVFLECVQDMDHENMFWYRQDPGLGLRLIYFSYDVKMKEKGDIPEGYSVSREKKERFSLILESASTNQTSMYLCASRYAGRIYEAFFGQGTRLTVV.